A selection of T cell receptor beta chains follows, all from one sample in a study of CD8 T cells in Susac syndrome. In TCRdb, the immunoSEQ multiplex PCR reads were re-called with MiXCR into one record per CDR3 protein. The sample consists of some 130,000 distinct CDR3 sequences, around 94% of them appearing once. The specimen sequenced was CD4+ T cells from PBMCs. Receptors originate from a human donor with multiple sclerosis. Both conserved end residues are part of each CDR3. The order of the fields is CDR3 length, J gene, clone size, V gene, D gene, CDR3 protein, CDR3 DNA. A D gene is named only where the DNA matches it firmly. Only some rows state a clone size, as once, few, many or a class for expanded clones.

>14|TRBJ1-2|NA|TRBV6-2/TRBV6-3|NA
CASSYSAVVNGYTF
TGTGCCAGCAGTTACTCGGCAGTCGTTAACGGCTACACCTTC
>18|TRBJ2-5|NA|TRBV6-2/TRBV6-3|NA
CASSYTTSRGRGKETQYF
TGTGCCAGCAGTTATACGACGTCTCGGGGGCGAGGAAAGGAGACCCAGTACTTC
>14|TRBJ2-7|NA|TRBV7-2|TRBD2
CASSPKLAAYEQYF
TGTGCCAGCAGCCCTAAACTAGCGGCCTACGAGCAGTACTTC
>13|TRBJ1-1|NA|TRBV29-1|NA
CSVERAGNTEAFF
TGCAGCGTTGAACGTGCGGGGAACACTGAAGCTTTCTTT
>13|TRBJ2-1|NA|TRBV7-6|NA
CASSSQGNNEQFF
TGTGCCAGCAGCTCTCAGGGTAACAATGAGCAGTTCTTC
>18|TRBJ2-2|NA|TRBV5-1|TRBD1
CASSLFTGQGIFAGELFF
TGCGCCAGCAGCTTATTCACGGGACAGGGTATTTTCGCCGGGGAGCTGTTTTTT
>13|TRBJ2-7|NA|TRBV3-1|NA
CASSQVDTYEQYF
TGTGCCAGCAGCCAAGTGGACACCTACGAGCAGTACTTC
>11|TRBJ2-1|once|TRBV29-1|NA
CSAGLNNEQFF
TGCAGCGCCGGACTTAACAATGAGCAGTTCTTC
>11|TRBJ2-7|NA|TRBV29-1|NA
CSATTAYEQYF
TGCAGCGCTACGACTGCCTACGAGCAGTACTTC
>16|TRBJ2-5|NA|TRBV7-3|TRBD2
CASSSRRDGGRETQYF
TGTGCCAGCAGCTCGCGACGGGACGGGGGGAGAGAGACCCAGTACTTC
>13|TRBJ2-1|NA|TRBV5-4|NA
CASSKGGGNEQFF
TGTGCCAGCAGCAAGGGAGGGGGCAATGAGCAGTTCTTC
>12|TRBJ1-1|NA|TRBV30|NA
CAWSVPNTEAFF
TGTGCCTGGAGTGTCCCCAACACTGAAGCTTTCTTT
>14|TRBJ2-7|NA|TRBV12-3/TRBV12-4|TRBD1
CASMPGQGVGEQYF
TGTGCCAGCATGCCGGGACAGGGGGTAGGGGAGCAGTACTTC
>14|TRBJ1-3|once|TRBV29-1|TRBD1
CSVRDRSSGNTIYF
TGCAGCGTTCGGGACAGGAGCTCTGGAAACACCATATATTTT
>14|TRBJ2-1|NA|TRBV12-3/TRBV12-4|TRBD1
CASTLTGDNNEQFF
TGTGCCAGCACCTTGACAGGGGACAACAATGAGCAGTTCTTC
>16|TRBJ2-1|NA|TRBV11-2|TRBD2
CASSFRLAGGPNEQFF
TGTGCCAGCAGCTTTAGACTAGCGGGAGGGCCCAATGAGCAGTTCTTC